Shown below are 25 T cell receptor beta chains from a single sample sequenced in a study of cytomegalovirus exposure and HLA in healthy donors. PCR primers comprised 60 Vbeta and 13 Jbeta primers. TCRdb's table, derived via immunoSEQ multiplex PCR, lists solely in-frame clones and lacks some. The repertoire has approximately 220,000 clones, around 83% of them found once; the top ten carry roughly 1.3%. The material sequenced was PBMCs. The origin of the receptors is a girl under 18 in good health and CMV-seronegative.

Only a few counts were recorded for this clone. The chain joins TRBV28 to TRBJ1-6, with D possibly TRBD1 on 5 matching bases. CDR3 length equals 14 residues. V lost 3 bases to trimming and J lost 7 bases, with 10 bases between them. Germline V gene lookup returns CDR1 MDHEN and CDR2 SYDVKM. CDR3 in amino acids: CASSFTTANSPLHF. The CDR3 DNA sequence: TGTGCCAGCAGTTTTACGACAGCCAATTCACCCCTCCACTTT.

The chain has TRBV4-1 and TRBJ1-5; TRBD1 might be the D (6 bases). CDR3 length: 16 residues. With 3 bases removed from V and 0 bases from J, the gap between germline ends came to 12 bases. Germline CDR1 is MGHRA and CDR2 is YSYEKL. The CDR3, as DNA: TGCGCCAGCAGCCATGTTAGGACAGATAGCAATCAGCCCCAGCATTTT. Protein product: CASSHVRTDSNQPQHF.

The chain's CDR3 is CASSTTGTVNTEAFF. In nucleotides, the CDR3 is TGTGCCAGTAGTACGACCGGGACAGTGAACACTGAAGCTTTCTTT. The V and J genes are TRBV19 and TRBJ1-1, with TRBD1 matching 7 bases. This CDR3 is 15 amino acids long. Germline V gives CDR1 LNHDA, CDR2 SQIVND (reference sequence). Trimming took 4 bases from V and 0 from J; bases not matched to a gene: 5.

V is TRBV27 and J is TRBJ2-2; 11 bases align to TRBD1. The CDR3 spans 19 residues. J gave up 5 bases and V 1 base, and 12 bases lay outside the gene matches. Per the germline V gene, CDR1 is MNHEY and CDR2 is SMNVEV (reference sequence). The CDR3 spells CASSLYGQGATPTTGELFF. CDR3 nucleotides: TGTGCCAGCAGTTTATACGGACAGGGGGCAACCCCCACAACCGGGGAGCTGTTTTTT.

This chain uses TRBV18 with TRBJ2-1; D is undetermined. V lost 6 bases, J lost 10 bases, and 10 bases lay in between. Germline V gene data show CDR1 as KGHSH and CDR2 as LQKENI. The CDR3 extends over 11 amino acids. This CDR3 reads CASSLVEEQFF. DNA of the CDR3: TGTGCCAGCTCGCTCGTGGAGGAGCAGTTCTTC.

This clone was seen only once. V is TRBV11-1 and J is TRBJ2-5; D is uncertain. This CDR3 region has 13 residues. Germline V gives CDR1 SGHAT, CDR2 FQDESV (reference sequence). V gave up 2 bases and J gave up 3 bases, with 7 bases separating them. Here the CDR3 reads CASSLTVEETQYF. The CDR3 nucleotides are TGTGCCAGCAGCTTAACAGTCGAAGAGACCCAGTACTTC.

The chain couples TRBV5-1 to TRBJ2-7, with 9 bases matching TRBD2. Germline-derived CDR1 and CDR2 are SGHRS and YFSETQ. The trim removed 4 bases at V and 2 bases at J, leaving 16 bases unmatched. The CDR3 length is 18 residues. The CDR3 DNA sequence: TGCGCCAGCAGCCCCGGTAGCGGGAGTTATCTTTCAACCTACGAGCAGTACTTC. Translating gives CASSPGSGSYLSTYEQYF.

The chain carries TRBV28 and TRBJ1-1; no firm D call. Trimming removed 7 bases at V and 7 bases at J, with 7 bases between. Germline CDR1 reads MDHEN; CDR2 reads SYDVKM. CDR3 length: 10 residues. CDR3 coding DNA: TGTGCCAGCATAAGCGGTGAAGCTTTCTTT. It translates to CASISGEAFF.

This chain's CDR3 is CASSLGLAGGTGNEQYF. The CDR3 DNA follows: TGCGCCAGCAGCTTGGGACTAGCGGGGGGCACAGGGAACGAGCAGTACTTC. This sequence joins TRBV5-1 and TRBJ2-7, with 13 bases that match TRBD2. In germline, CDR1 is SGHRS, CDR2 YFSETQ. The CDR3 is 17 residues long. Trimming removed 0 bases from V and 5 bases from J; junction bases left unmatched: 8.

CDR3 coding DNA: TGTGCCAGCAGCCATAAGACGCTTGTCGGGGGCTACACCTTC. Translated, it gives CASSHKTLVGGYTF. This chain links TRBV7-6 with TRBJ1-2; D remains ambiguous. The V gene's germline CDR1 is SGHVS and CDR2 FNYEAQ. The CDR3 runs to 14 residues. The V and J ends lost 5 bases and 8 bases respectively, with 18 bases between them. Full variable domain (missing parts from reference TRBV7-6 and TRBJ1-2): GAGVSQSPRYKVTKRGQDVALRCDPISGHVSLYWYRQALGQGPEFLTYFNYEAQQDKSGLPNDRFSAERPEGSISTLTIQRTEQRDSAMYRCASSHKTLVGGYTFGSGTRLTVV.

The chain is built from TRBV27 and TRBJ2-5, with 7 bases aligning to TRBD2. Germline CDR1 is MNHEY and CDR2 is SMNVEV (reference sequence). The CDR3 consists of 16 residues. With V trimmed by 2 bases and J by 1 base, 7 bases remained unmatched. CDR3 nucleotide sequence: TGTGCCAGCAGTTTAAAGCCTAGCGGCCCCCAAGAGACCCAGTACTTC. Residues: CASSLKPSGPQETQYF.

A note on this clone: An end of the junction differs from the germline gene, which may be a read error. V is TRBV7-9 and J is TRBJ2-7; 10 positions agree with TRBD2. Germline V gene data show CDR1 as SEHNR and CDR2 as FQNEAQ (reference sequence). The CDR3 runs to 16 residues. CDR3 region: CSSSLGASGSGDEQYF. The DNA for the CDR3 is TGTTCCAGCAGCTTAGGTGCTAGCGGGAGTGGCGACGAGCAGTACTTC.

The CDR3 loop reads CASSLVPGNTEAFF. Written as DNA, the CDR3 is TGTGCCAGCAGCTTAGTACCGGGGAACACTGAAGCTTTCTTT. J is TRBJ1-1 and V is TRBV7-2; no clear D gene. Germline CDR1 reads SGHTA; CDR2 reads FQGNSA. This CDR3 comprises 14 residues. V shed 1 base and J shed 1 base, with 7 bases lying between them.

The V call is TRBV19, the J call TRBJ1-1; tentative D call: TRBD1 (6 bases). This CDR3 comprises 17 residues. Germline CDR1 reads LNHDA; CDR2 reads SQIVND (reference sequence). V shed 5 bases and J shed 1 base, with 20 bases lying between them. CDR3 sequence (DNA): TGTGCCAGTAGTCCGAGAGGCAGGGGCATTTCGAACACTGAAGCTTTCTTT. It specifies CASSPRGRGISNTEAFF.

This chain uses TRBV6-6 with TRBJ2-7, with D unclear. This CDR3 region has 13 residues. V was clipped by 5 bases and J by 2 bases, with 10 bases between them. The germline V gene has CDR1 MNHNY and CDR2 SVGAGI (reference sequence). The CDR3 region has the DNA TGTGCCAGCAGTCCCGTTGCAGCCTACGAGCAGTACTTC. Translation gives CASSPVAAYEQYF.

This rearrangement joins TRBV6-4 to TRBJ2-5; 8 nucleotides align to TRBD2. V gave up 0 bases and J gave up 7 bases; unmatched junction bases: 4. Per the germline V gene, CDR1 is MRHNA and CDR2 is SNTAGT. This CDR3 comprises 14 residues. Here the CDR3 reads CASSDSSAGGTQYF. The CDR3 DNA sequence: TGTGCCAGCAGTGACTCCTCGGCGGGGGGGACCCAGTACTTC.

The chain employs TRBV5-6 and TRBJ2-5; TRBD1 matches 7 bases. Germline values: CDR1 SGHDT, CDR2 YYEEEE. The CDR3 covers 14 residues. Germline trimming cut 4 bases from V and 5 bases from J; bases unmatched to any gene: 8. The CDR3 here is CASSPETGKETQYF. CDR3 DNA: TGTGCCAGCAGCCCAGAGACAGGGAAGGAGACCCAGTACTTC.

This clone turned up a few times. An end of the junction does not agree with germline; a read error may underlie this. CDR3 loop: CASGDRGLFF. CDR3 in DNA: TGTGCCAGCGGAGACAGGGGGCTCTTCTTC. The J gene is TRBJ2-7, the V gene TRBV6-1, with 10 nucleotides matching TRBD1. The CDR3 consists of 10 residues. Looked up from germline, CDR1 is MNHNS and CDR2 is SASEGT.

The chain recombines TRBV7-2 with TRBJ2-1, with 14 nucleotides matching TRBD2. CDR1 and CDR2 (germline): SGHTA, FQGNSA. This CDR3 region has 14 residues. J gave up 10 bases and V 5 bases, and 4 bases lay outside the gene matches. The CDR3 is CASSLGLAGVEQFF. The CDR3 coding sequence is TGTGCCAGCAGCCTGGGACTAGCGGGGGTGGAGCAGTTCTTC.

This sequence joins TRBV28 and TRBJ1-5; 7 nucleotides match TRBD1. Germline lookup yields CDR1 MDHEN and CDR2 SYDVKM. The V segment lost 7 bases and the J segment 0 bases; nucleotides outside the gene matches: 3. The CDR3 is made up of 14 amino acids. CDR3 amino acids: CASTRTGSNQPQHF. In DNA form, the CDR3 reads TGTGCCAGCACCAGGACAGGTAGCAATCAGCCCCAGCATTTT.

This clone appeared once. The chain links TRBV28 to TRBJ1-3, with D perhaps TRBD1 (5 bases). Germline V lookup: CDR1 MDHEN, CDR2 SYDVKM. Trimming stripped 6 bases from V and 0 bases from J, with 12 bases between. The CDR3 has 15 residues. Written as DNA, the CDR3 is TGTGCCAGCAGAGGCGGGGCTAGCTCTGGAAACACCATATATTTT. Translating gives CASRGGASSGNTIYF.

The V gene is TRBV28, the J gene TRBJ2-6; 9 bases are shared with TRBD1. Trimming removed 2 bases from V and 4 bases from J; junction bases left unmatched: 6. This CDR3 comprises 17 residues. Looked up from germline, CDR1 is MDHEN and CDR2 is SYDVKM. The CDR3 is CASSLPTGGTGANVLTF. The CDR3 DNA is TGTGCCAGCAGTTTACCGACAGGGGGTACGGGGGCCAACGTCCTGACTTTC.

The rearrangement uses TRBV7-3 and TRBJ2-7; TRBD1 matches at 8 bases. Germline V gene sequence: CDR1 SGHTA, CDR2 FQGTGA. V gave up 0 bases and J gave up 2 bases; unmatched junction bases: 6. The CDR3 is 16 residues long. CDR3 in amino acids: CASSLTGTGEPYEQYF. CDR3 nucleotides: TGTGCCAGCAGCTTAACCGGGACAGGCGAACCCTACGAGCAGTACTTC.

This chain joins TRBV28 and TRBJ2-7, with 9 positions matching TRBD1. Germline CDR1 MDHEN, CDR2 SYDVKM. V gave up 9 bases and J gave up 6 bases; unmatched junction bases: 9. CDR3 length equals 13 residues. CDR3 residues: CASSQGAVGEQYF. CDR3 nucleotide sequence: TGTGCCAGTTCACAGGGGGCGGTCGGCGAGCAGTACTTC.

The V call is TRBV6-5, the J call TRBJ2-7; D is possibly TRBD1 (5 bases). Trimming left V 6 bases short and J 5 bases short, with 14 bases between. Germline V gene sequence: CDR1 MNHEY, CDR2 SVGAGI. This CDR3 is built from 13 residues. CDR3 region: CASRNDSRHEQYF. CDR3 coding DNA: TGTGCCAGCAGAAACGACAGTAGACACGAGCAGTACTTC.